Each of the 14 T cell receptor beta chains below was sequenced from the same sample in a study of cytomegalovirus exposure and HLA in healthy donors. The PCR employed 60 Vbeta primers together with 13 Jbeta primers. Method: immunoSEQ multiplex PCR; TCRdb's copy keeps in-frame clones and lacks some. The sample includes 120,000 or so clones, less than 80% of them seen just once. Sequenced: PBMCs. The source is a woman between 50 and 59 years old in good health and CMV-seronegative.

The gene calls are TRBV5-1 and TRBJ1-2, with 12 bases matching TRBD1. Losses at the gene ends were 3 bases for V and 3 bases for J; bases not matched to a gene: 9. Germline V gene sequence: CDR1 SGHRS, CDR2 YFSETQ. The CDR3 loop spans 17 amino acids. CDR3 in DNA: TGCGCCAGCAGCTCTCCGGGACAGGGGGCGCGGGACTATGGCTACACCTTC. Its translation: CASSSPGQGARDYGYTF.

The J gene is TRBJ2-1, the V gene TRBV12-5, with 8 bases matching TRBD1. V trimming: 1 base; J trimming: 7 bases; junction bases outside the gene matches: 9. Per the germline V gene, CDR1 is LGHNT and CDR2 is FRNRAP. This CDR3 contains 16 residues. The CDR3 region has the DNA TGTGCTAGTGGTTTGGGATGGGGACAGGCGGGGAATGAGCAGTTCTTC. Translated, it gives CASGLGWGQAGNEQFF.

The chain joins TRBV28 to TRBJ2-2; no clear D. The CDR3 has 15 amino acids. Germline lookup yields CDR1 MDHEN and CDR2 SYDVKM. The V and J ends lost 2 bases and 5 bases respectively, with 12 bases between them. CDR3 DNA: TGTGCCAGCAGTTTAACCACCACTTTTACCGGGGAGCTGTTTTTT. This encodes CASSLTTTFTGELFF.

This chain links TRBV28 with TRBJ1-5, with D maybe TRBD1 (6 bases). The CDR3 has 17 residues. The germline V gene encodes CDR1 MDHEN and CDR2 SYDVKM. V lost 3 bases to trimming and J lost 4 bases, with 19 bases between them. The CDR3 loop reads CASSFPPGGGVNQPQHF. CDR3 DNA: TGTGCCAGCAGTTTCCCCCCGGGAGGGGGGGTAAATCAGCCCCAGCATTTT.

The chain carries TRBV14 and TRBJ2-5; 10 bases match TRBD2. Germline CDR1 SGHDN, CDR2 FVKESK. J was trimmed by 5 bases and V by 4 bases; bases with no gene match: 10. The CDR3 length is 16 residues. CDR3 sequence reads: CASSPLASGSWETQYF. CDR3 in DNA: TGTGCCAGCAGCCCGCTGGCTAGCGGGAGTTGGGAGACCCAGTACTTC.

The V gene is TRBV29-1, the J gene TRBJ2-3, with unresolved D. CDR1 and CDR2 from the germline V gene are SQVTM and ANQGSEA. There are 13 residues in the CDR3. Trimming removed 5 bases from V and 2 bases from J, with 11 bases in between. In DNA form, the CDR3 reads TGCAGCGTTACGTCTACGCTCACAGATACGCAGTATTTT. It is translated as CSVTSTLTDTQYF.

The V call is TRBV7-9, the J call TRBJ2-5, with D unresolved. TRBJ2-7 explains the end of the DNA better; the J call may be wrong. This CDR3 has 15 amino acids. CDR1 and CDR2 from the germline V gene are SEHNR and FQNEAQ (reference sequence). CDR3 region: CASSLAGRSYYEQYF. CDR3 in DNA: TGTGCCAGCAGCTTAGCGGGTCGGTCTTACTACGAGCAGTACTTC.

The chain combines TRBV4-3 with TRBJ2-7; the match to TRBD2 covers 10 bases. The CDR3 runs 15 residues. V lost 4 bases and J lost 2; bases outside the gene matches: 5. From germline, CDR1 is LGHNA and CDR2 YSLEER. The CDR3 here is CASSPGLAETYEQYF. CDR3 in DNA: TGCGCCAGCAGCCCAGGACTAGCGGAAACCTACGAGCAGTACTTC.

This clone is termed medium-sized (0.01 to 0.1%). The J gene is TRBJ1-1, the V gene TRBV10-3; maybe TRBD1 (5 bases). Germline V gene data show CDR1 as ENHRY and CDR2 as SYGVKD. CDR3 length: 12 residues. V shed 10 bases and J shed 4 bases, with 13 bases lying between them. CDR3 nucleotide sequence: TGTGCCACCCAAGGCGGGGGCACTGAAGCTTTCTTT. This codes for CATQGGGTEAFF.

This clone occurred a few times. The chain recombines TRBV28 with TRBJ2-3; 7 nucleotides line up with TRBD2. The CDR3 consists of 16 residues. The V gene end was trimmed by 5 bases and the J gene end by 6 bases; junction bases not matched to a gene: 14. CDR1 is MDHEN and CDR2 is SYDVKM in the germline V gene. The CDR3 here is CASSPSSGISGDTQYF. CDR3 in DNA: TGTGCCAGCAGTCCCTCGAGCGGGATCAGTGGCGATACGCAGTATTTT.

This clone has only a few counts. The chain couples TRBV28 to TRBJ2-7; D perhaps matches TRBD2 (6 bases). The CDR3 has 13 residues. The germline V gene encodes CDR1 MDHEN and CDR2 SYDVKM. Trimming left V 8 bases short and J 6 bases short, with 17 bases between. CDR3 sequence: CASQPPGLFEQYF. The CDR3 DNA reads as TGTGCCAGCCAGCCCCCGGGACTTTTCGAGCAGTACTTC.

Note on this clone: At one end, the junction sequence differs from germline, possibly due to a read error. The chain carries TRBV7-3 and TRBJ2-5; 8 bases agree with TRBD2. In germline, CDR1 is SGHTA, CDR2 FQGTGA. The CDR3 has 16 amino acids. CDR3 DNA: TGTTCCAGCAGCCTTGCGGGGGGCGAAGGGCAAGAGACCCAGTACTTC. It translates to CSSSLAGGEGQETQYF. The variable domain in full, completed from reference TRBV7-3 and TRBJ2-5, reads GAGVSQTPSNKVTEKGKYVELRCDPISGHTALYWYRQSLGQGPEFLIYFQGTGAADDSGLPNDRFFAVRPEGSVSTLKIQRTERGDSAVYLCSSSLAGGEGQETQYFGPGTRLLVL.

This clone was seen just once. This chain joins TRBV6-6 and TRBJ2-3; 10 positions match TRBD2. This CDR3 is built from 16 residues. Germline trimming cut 2 bases from V and 5 bases from J; bases unmatched to any gene: 7. Germline-derived CDR1 and CDR2 are MNHNY and SVGAGI (reference sequence). As DNA, the CDR3 is TGTGCCAGCAGTTACGGGCTAGCGGGAGCCGTAGATACGCAGTATTTT. Its protein product is CASSYGLAGAVDTQYF.

This chain links TRBV6-5 with TRBJ2-1; TRBD2 aligns across 7 bases. V gave up 5 bases and J gave up 0 bases; unmatched junction bases: 4. CDR1 and CDR2 from the germline V gene are MNHEY and SVGAGI. There are 15 residues in the CDR3. Here the CDR3 reads CASSRGSSSYNEQFF. The CDR3 coding sequence is TGTGCCAGCAGTCGCGGGAGTAGCTCCTACAATGAGCAGTTCTTC.